Included here is one TCR beta chain sequence, with context. This clone's antigen is unknown. There are no base qualities to consult, and no much larger clone falls within one base. These data originate in a study of shared clonotypes between healthy human individuals (dated by TCRdb to the early 2020s). General notes on the study: The cohort comprised two women and a few men aged 18 to 49 years. To increase sequencing depth and limit assay-specific biases, different laboratories used diverse techniques to prepare libraries and sequence TCR repertoires. Per donor, three plates each were used for CD4 naive and CD4 memory, two for CD8 naive, and one for CD8 memory. Blood TCR repertoires of five healthy adults were deeply sequenced to estimate repertoire size and the extent of clonotype sharing between individuals. Between about 0.85 and 9.5 billion PBMCs per donor were obtained by leukapheresis. Paper-wide results and their limitations: Higher generation probabilities were observed for clonotypes shared by all four sorted-subset donors than for non-shared clonotypes. Even with the large sequencing depth, rarefaction of the sorted-subset datasets indicated that sequencing was incomplete. Sampling was restricted to blood, and TCR repertoires in tissue are likely to differ from TCR repertoires in blood. Naive subsets generally had larger estimated clonotype richness than memory subsets did. Across a handful of donors, roughly 5% of naive CD4, 3% to 4% of naive CD8, 2.3% of memory CD4, and roughly 0.4% of memory CD8 clonotypes were shared. The small number of donors limited the genetic and exposure-history diversity represented. Pairwise subsampling indicated that sequencing depth was expected to affect the degree of clonotype sharing among donors.

The donors were healthy, HIV-negative adults who had no recently reported acute infections or vaccinations. All donors were Caucasian adults living in Nashville, Tennessee, USA. CD4+ T cells were enriched by magnetic negative selection; naive cells were then positively selected on CD45RA, and the negative fraction formed the memory subset. Blood was obtained by leukapheresis, after which PBMCs were separated by Ficoll-Histopaque density gradient centrifugation and cryopreserved in liquid nitrogen vapor phase. Analytical flow cytometry was used to check the purity and quantity of each magnetically sorted T cell population. From each sorted fraction, genomic DNA was isolated and quantified by UV absorbance on a Nanodrop 2000c. TCR CDR3 regions were amplified from genomic DNA by multiplex PCR using the deep immunoSEQ assay. Extracted genomic DNA from each cell subset was spread evenly across all wells of several immunoSEQ 96-well plates, with each plate serving as a replicate. For sorted subsets, each replicate PCR was loaded with roughly 0.2 ug genomic DNA, equivalent to about 30,000 T cell genomes. Purified libraries were measured with a Qubit 3.0 fluorometer, size-checked on a Bioanalyzer 2100, and measured again with the KAPA Library Quantification kit. Every immunoSEQ 96-well plate was sequenced on a dedicated single-read 150-cycle Illumina NextSeq 550 flow cell. The study's own analysis went as follows. Because only junctional sequences without quality scores were contained in the immunoSEQ output, filtering matching that applied to full-length reads could not be performed. To assign V/J genes and CDR3, sequences were annotated against IMGT germline references using PyIR, a Python wrapper for IgBLAST v1.9. Reads were removed for weak V/J assignments (E-value above 1e-6), missing CDR3, stop codons, out-of-frame junctions, or ambiguous translated residues. A V3J clonotype was defined by an identical inferred V gene, J gene, and CDR3 amino acid sequence. Percentage overlap between repertoires was calculated by dividing the number of shared unique clonotypes by the size of the smaller repertoire. Richness of each repertoire was evaluated using RTK rarefaction, the Chao1 estimator, and Recon v2.1 estimates of unobserved clonotypes. OLGA was used to compute generation probabilities for all TCRbeta clonotypes that the gDNA method yielded from a few donors. TCRdb mirrors the immuneACCESS table, restricted to in-frame sequences. Some clones are absent from its copies; in checked studies, under half trace to an unresolved V gene, and the reason for the others is unknown. V and J calls plus clone size are reproduced from that table; the DNA served to infer D and trimming. The sample table shows roughly 2.4 million clones, and more than 90% are seen once. The top ten clonotypes cover 0.13% of the sample.

The source of this sequence is a man aged 18 to 29 in good health. Sequenced material: naive CD4+ T cells sorted from blood. The cell subset or site label corresponds to: CD45RA+ positively selected.

The DNA reads TGTGCCAGCAGCAACTCGGTGACAGGGTTTTATGGCTACACCTTC. This sequence encodes CASSNSVTGFYGYTF. Rearrangement joined TRBV9 to TRBJ1-2, with TRBD1 identical over 7 junction bases. From cysteine to phenylalanine, the CDR3 is 15 amino acids long. Of all the DNA, just the CDR3 is kept, 45 bases in frame from base 1. CDR1 is given as SGDLS and CDR2 as YYNGEE, both from the germline V gene. From V the trimming removes 4 bases and from J it removes 5 bases, while the gene matches leave 11 bases of the junction unaccounted for.